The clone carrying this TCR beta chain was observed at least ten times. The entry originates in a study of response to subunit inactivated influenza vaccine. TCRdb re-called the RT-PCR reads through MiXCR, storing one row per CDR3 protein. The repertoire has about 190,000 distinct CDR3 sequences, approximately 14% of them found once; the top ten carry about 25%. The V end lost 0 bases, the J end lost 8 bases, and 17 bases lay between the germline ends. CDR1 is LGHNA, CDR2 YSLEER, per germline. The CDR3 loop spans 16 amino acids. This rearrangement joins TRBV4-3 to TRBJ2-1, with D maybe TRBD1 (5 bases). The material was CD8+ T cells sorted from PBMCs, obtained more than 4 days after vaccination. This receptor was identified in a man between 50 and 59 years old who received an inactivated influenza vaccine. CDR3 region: CASSQESAAGLDEQFF. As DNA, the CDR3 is TGCGCCAGCAGCCAAGAAAGCGCGGCAGGGTTGGATGAGCAGTTCTTC.